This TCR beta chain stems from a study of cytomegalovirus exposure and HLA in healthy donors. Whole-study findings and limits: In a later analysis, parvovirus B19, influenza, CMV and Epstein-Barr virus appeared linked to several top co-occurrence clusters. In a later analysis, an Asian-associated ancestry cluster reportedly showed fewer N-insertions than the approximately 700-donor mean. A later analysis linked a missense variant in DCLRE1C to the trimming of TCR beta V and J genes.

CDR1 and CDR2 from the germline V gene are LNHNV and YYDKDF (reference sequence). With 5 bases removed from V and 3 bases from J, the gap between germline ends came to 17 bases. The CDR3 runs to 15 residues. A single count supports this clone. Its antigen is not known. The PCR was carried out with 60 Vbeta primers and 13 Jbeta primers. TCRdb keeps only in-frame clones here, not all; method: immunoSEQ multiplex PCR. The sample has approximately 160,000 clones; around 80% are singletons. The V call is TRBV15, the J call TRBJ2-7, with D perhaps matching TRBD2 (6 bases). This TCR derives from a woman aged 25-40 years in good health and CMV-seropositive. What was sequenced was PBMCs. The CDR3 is CATSRPGLYRYEQYF. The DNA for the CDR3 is TGTGCCACCAGCCGCCCGGGACTTTACCGCTACGAGCAGTACTTC.